Sequencing of this T cell receptor (beta chain) was carried out in a study of cytomegalovirus exposure and HLA in healthy donors. This CDR3 is 17 amino acids long. Trimming cost V 4 bases and J 5 bases; bases outside gene matches: 6. The germline CDR1 and CDR2 sequences are ENHRY and SYGVKD. Points from the study as a whole: Solely CMV serostatus was available to characterize immune exposure.

A word on this clone: The antigen remains unidentified.

The PCR used 60 Vbeta and 13 Jbeta primers. Clones were sequenced by immunoSEQ multiplex PCR, and TCRdb holds only the in-frame ones, with some missing. The table includes some 110,000 clones, around 74% detected once. The TCR sequence derives from a woman aged 50 to 60 in good health and CMV-seropositive. This rearrangement joins TRBV10-3 to TRBJ2-3; 16 bases match TRBD2. Sequencing was done on a sample of PBMCs. CDR3 sequence: CAISVPGLAGGRDTQYF. DNA of the CDR3: TGTGCCATCAGTGTACCGGGACTAGCGGGGGGGAGAGATACGCAGTATTTT.